Sequencing of this T cell receptor (beta chain) was carried out in a study of lymphopenia after photon versus proton radiotherapy. This clone was seen just once. Repertoires were generated with immunoSEQ multiplex PCR, while TCRdb's copy carries only in-frame clones and drops some. Counted here are tens of thousands of clones, around 83% occurring once; the ten biggest clones make up 29%. The CDR3 spans 16 residues. Germline V lookup: CDR1 LNHDA, CDR2 SQIVND (reference sequence). V dropped 4 bases and J dropped 5; count of bases not matched to a gene: 7. The chain carries TRBV19 and TRBJ2-3; 12 nucleotides match TRBD2. The specimen comprised peripheral blood, sampled from a patient treated with photon-based radiotherapy. The source is a man in his fifties or sixties with gastric cancer. Written as DNA, the CDR3 is TGTGCCAGTAGTACTGCCGGACTAGCGGGAAGAGATACGCAGTATTTT. Its protein is CASSTAGLAGRDTQYF.